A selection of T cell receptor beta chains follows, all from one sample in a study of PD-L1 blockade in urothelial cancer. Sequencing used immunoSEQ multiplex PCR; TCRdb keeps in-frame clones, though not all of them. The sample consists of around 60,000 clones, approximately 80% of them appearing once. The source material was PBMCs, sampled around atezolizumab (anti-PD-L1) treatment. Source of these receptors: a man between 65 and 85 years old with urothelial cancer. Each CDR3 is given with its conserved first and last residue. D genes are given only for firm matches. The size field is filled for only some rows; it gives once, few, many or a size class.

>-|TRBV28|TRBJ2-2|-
CASSLPPMVGLFF
TGTGCCAGCAGTTTACCTCCAATGGTCGGGCTGTTTTTT
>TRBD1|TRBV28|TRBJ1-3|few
CASSTGDLSGNTIYF
TGTGCCAGCAGTACAGGGGACCTCTCTGGAAACACCATATATTTT
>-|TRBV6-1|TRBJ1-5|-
CASSENSQSNQPQHF
TGTGCCAGCAGTGAAAATAGCCAAAGCAATCAGCCCCAGCATTTT
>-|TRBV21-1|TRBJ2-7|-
CASSRDRSTYEQYF
TGTGCCAGCAGCAGGGACAGGTCAACCTACGAGCAGTACTTC
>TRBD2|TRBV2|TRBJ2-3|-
CASRGGVGDTQYF
TGTGCCAGCAGGGGGGGGGTCGGAGATACGCAGTATTTT
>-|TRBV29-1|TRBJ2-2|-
CSVEVSRGTGELFF
TGCAGCGTTGAAGTAAGCCGGGGCACCGGGGAGCTGTTTTTT
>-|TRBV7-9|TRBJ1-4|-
CASSLAGRGSNEKLFF
TGTGCCAGCAGCTTAGCGGGTAGGGGCAGTAATGAAAAACTGTTTTTT
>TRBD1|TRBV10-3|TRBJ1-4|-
CAISEGTVLNEKLFF
TGTGCCATCAGTGAGGGGACAGTGCTTAATGAAAAACTGTTTTTT
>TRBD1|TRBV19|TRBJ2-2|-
CASSPRTGGGGELFF
TGTGCCAGTAGTCCCCGGACAGGGGGCGGCGGGGAGCTGTTTTTT
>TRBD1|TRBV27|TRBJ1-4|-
CASKQGTTNEKLFF
TGTGCCAGCAAACAGGGGACAACTAATGAAAAACTGTTTTTT
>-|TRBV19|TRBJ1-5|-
CASSAREKTGDQPQHF
TGTGCCAGTAGTGCTCGAGAGAAGACAGGAGATCAGCCCCAGCATTTT
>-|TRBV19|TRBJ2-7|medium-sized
CASSSSGSSYEQYF
TGTGCCAGTAGTTCTTCCGGGAGTTCCTACGAGCAGTACTTC
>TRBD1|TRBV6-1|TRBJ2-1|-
CASKTGANEQFF
TGTGCCAGCAAAACAGGGGCCAATGAGCAGTTCTTC
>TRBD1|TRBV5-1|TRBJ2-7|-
CASSLTTGTGKREQYF
TGCGCCAGCAGCTTGACCACCGGGACAGGAAAACGCGAGCAGTACTTC
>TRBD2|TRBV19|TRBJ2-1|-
CASSIAGLATYNEQFF
TGTGCCAGTAGTATAGCAGGACTAGCGACCTACAATGAGCAGTTCTTC
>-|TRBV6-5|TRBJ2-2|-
CASSTEGDTGELFF
TGTGCCAGCAGTACGGAAGGGGACACCGGGGAGCTGTTTTTT
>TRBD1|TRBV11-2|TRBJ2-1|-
CASSRQGWEYEQFF
TGTGCCAGCAGCCGACAGGGCTGGGAGTATGAGCAGTTCTTC
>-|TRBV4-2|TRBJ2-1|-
CASSLQQGSLGNEQFF
TGTGCCAGCAGCCTACAGCAGGGGTCCCTCGGCAATGAGCAGTTCTTC
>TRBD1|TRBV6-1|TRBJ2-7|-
CASSRDRPYEQYF
TGTGCCAGCAGTCGGGACAGACCTTACGAGCAGTACTTC
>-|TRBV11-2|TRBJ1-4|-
CASSLDRVTNEKLFF
TGTGCCAGCAGCTTAGACAGGGTCACTAATGAAAAACTGTTTTTT
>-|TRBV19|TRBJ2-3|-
CASSMEKRARTDTQYF
TGTGCCAGTAGTATGGAGAAGAGGGCCCGCACAGATACGCAGTATTTT
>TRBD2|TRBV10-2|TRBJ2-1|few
CASSDGASGSYNEQFF
TGCGCCAGCAGTGATGGCGCTAGCGGCTCCTACAATGAGCAGTTCTTC
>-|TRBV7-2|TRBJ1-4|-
CASSLPSGGVGEKLFF
TGTGCCAGCAGCCTCCCGAGCGGGGGGGTTGGTGAAAAACTGTTTTTT
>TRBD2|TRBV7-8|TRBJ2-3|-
CASSPGTSRSDTQYF
TGTGCCAGCAGCCCCGGGACTAGCCGATCCGATACGCAGTATTTT
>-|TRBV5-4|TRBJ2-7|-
CASSLPGDGHDF
TGTGCCAGCAGCTTGCCGGGGGACGGGCACGACTTC
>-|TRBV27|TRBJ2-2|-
CASSLFSDTTGELFF
TGTGCCAGCAGTTTATTTAGCGATACCACCGGGGAGCTGTTTTTT
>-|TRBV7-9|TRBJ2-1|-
CASSFRGTRSYNEQFF
TGTGCCAGCAGCTTCCGTGGGACAAGGTCCTACAATGAGCAGTTCTTC
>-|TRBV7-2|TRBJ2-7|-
CASSYRRDNPYEQYF
TGTGCCAGCAGCTACCGCCGGGACAACCCCTACGAGCAGTACTTC
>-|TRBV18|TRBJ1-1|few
CASSSDTLEAFF
TGTGCCAGCTCATCAGACACGCTTGAAGCTTTCTTT
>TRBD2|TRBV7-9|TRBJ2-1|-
CASSPGLAGIYNEQFF
TGTGCCAGCAGCCCCGGACTAGCGGGAATATACAATGAGCAGTTCTTC
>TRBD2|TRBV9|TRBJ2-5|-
CASSELAGGETQYF
TGTGCCAGCAGCGAGCTAGCGGGAGGTGAGACCCAGTACTTC
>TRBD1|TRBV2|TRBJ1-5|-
CASSPDRVGQPQHF
TGTGCCAGCAGCCCCGACAGGGTTGGTCAGCCCCAGCATTTT
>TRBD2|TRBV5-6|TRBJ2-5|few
CASSAPGLAGETQYF
TGTGCCAGCAGCGCCCCGGGACTAGCGGGAGAGACCCAGTACTTC
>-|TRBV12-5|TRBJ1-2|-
CASGLVLNGYTF
TGTGCTAGTGGTTTGGTACTGAATGGCTACACCTTC